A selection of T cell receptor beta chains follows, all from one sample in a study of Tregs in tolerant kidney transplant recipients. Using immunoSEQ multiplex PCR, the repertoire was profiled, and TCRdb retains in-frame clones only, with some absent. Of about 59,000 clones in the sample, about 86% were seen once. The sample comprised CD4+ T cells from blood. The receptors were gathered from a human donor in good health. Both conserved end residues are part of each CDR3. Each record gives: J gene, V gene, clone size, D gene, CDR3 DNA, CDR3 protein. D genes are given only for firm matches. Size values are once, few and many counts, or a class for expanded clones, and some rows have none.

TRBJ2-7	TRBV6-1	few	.	TGTGCCAGCAGGATTAACACCTTCGAGCAGTACTTC	CASRINTFEQYF
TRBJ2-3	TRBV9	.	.	TGTGCCAGCAGCGTAACCAGCGGGCAAACCGGGGCGCAGTATTTT	CASSVTSGQTGAQYF
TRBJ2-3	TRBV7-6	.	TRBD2	TGTGCCAGCAGCCCTAGCGGACTAGCGGGTAGCACAGATACGCAGTATTTT	CASSPSGLAGSTDTQYF
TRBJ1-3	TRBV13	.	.	TGTGCCAGCAGCTTAGGGACAGCGCAAGTCTCTGGAAACACCATATATTTT	CASSLGTAQVSGNTIYF
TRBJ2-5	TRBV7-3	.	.	TGTGCCAGCAGCTTAACAGGGGAAGAGACCCAGTACTTC	CASSLTGEETQYF
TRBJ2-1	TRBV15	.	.	TGTGCCACCAGCAGAGGAAGGTTTGGAGCGAACTCCTACAATGAGCAGTTCTTC	CATSRGRFGANSYNEQFF
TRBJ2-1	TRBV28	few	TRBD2	TGTGCCAGCCGAGCGGGACTCCGGTCCTATGAGCAGTTCTTC	CASRAGLRSYEQFF
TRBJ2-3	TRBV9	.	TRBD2	TGTGCCAGCAGCGTAGGGCGGGGGGGCACAGATACGCAGTATTTT	CASSVGRGGTDTQYF
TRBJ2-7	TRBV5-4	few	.	TGTGCCAGCACCATACAGGGTCGGGTAAAATACGAGCAGTACTTC	CASTIQGRVKYEQYF
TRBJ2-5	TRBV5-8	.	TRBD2	TGTGCCAGCAGGTTTTTTCGCGGGGGGACCTCGGAGACCCAGTACTTC	CASRFFRGGTSETQYF
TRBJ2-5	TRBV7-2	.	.	TGTGCCAGCAGCTTTCCAGACTTCTCCCAAGAGACCCAGTACTTC	CASSFPDFSQETQYF
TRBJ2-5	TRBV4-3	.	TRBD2	TGCGCCAGCAGCCTCGAAGCGGGGGGGCCGGAGACCCAGTACTTC	CASSLEAGGPETQYF
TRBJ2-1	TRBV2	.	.	TGTGCCAGCAGTGACGACAGCAATGAGCAGTTCTTC	CASSDDSNEQFF